This T cell receptor (beta chain) originates from a study of cytomegalovirus exposure and HLA in healthy donors. For the study at large: Earlier results showed roughly 120 million unique TCR beta sequences derived from roughly 180 million T cells.

Findings and caveats of the study: After further analysis at a later stage, roughly 16,000 TCR beta sequences were associated with HLA alleles at 0.05 false discovery rate. Further analysis, carried out later, found HLA-associated TCR beta chains more clonally expanded than equally common other chains. Prior analysis indicated that the majority of TCR beta V segments exhibited productivity approximately 87% or approximately 30% of the time.

Worth noting for this clone: Its target is unknown.

The germline V gene has CDR1 MNHNS and CDR2 SASEGT. The CDR3 loop spans 16 amino acids. Both 60 Vbeta primers and 13 Jbeta primers went into the PCR. The table came from immunoSEQ multiplex PCR; TCRdb's copy has only in-frame clones and leaves some out. The top ten hold less than 1.3% of the sample, which has about 200,000 clones, about 90% seen once. Sequencing was carried out using PBMCs. This rearrangement joins TRBV6-1 to TRBJ2-5; 11 nucleotides match TRBD1. The J call may not be correct, given that the DNA end is closer to TRBJ2-7. The receptor's source is a boy between 2 and 15 years old in good health and CMV-seronegative. CDR3 DNA sequence: TGTGCCAGCAGTGCTTTGGCCGGGACAGGGGGAGACGAGCAGTACTTC. This gives the protein CASSALAGTGGDEQYF.